This record covers a single TCR beta chain. Its antigen remains unidentified. Per-base qualities were not stored, and no clone one base away is much larger. At the junction V is shortened by 3 bases and J by 0 bases, with 15 bases in between. The CDR3 holds 16 amino acids from the cysteine to the phenylalanine. Only the CDR3 DNA stays, 48 bases, in frame from base 1. The germline V gene encodes CDR1 LGHNT and CDR2 FRNRAP. This specimen comes from a study of beta chain features in type 1 diabetes (dated by TCRdb to 2016 to 2019). At the level of the whole study: Patients and healthy donors did not differ in mean age, gender distribution, total cell number or subset yield. Regulatory and stem cell-like memory subsets were obtained from only 8 patients and roughly 8 healthy donors, while naive and central memory subsets were obtained from all 28 donors. In the study, recently diagnosed type 1 diabetes patients and matched healthy donors were compared on the TCRB repertoires of their sorted circulating CD4+ T cell subsets. A total of 90 million to 120 million sorted cells were examined across all samples, and a strong correlation was observed between cell number per subset and RNA yield.

A single peripheral blood draw of about 120 mL on average was collected from each donor into heparinised tubes. A BD FACSAria II was used to sort naive, central memory, regulatory and stem cell-like memory CD4+ T cells with a panel that included CD45RO, CCR7, CD25, CD127, CD95 and CD27. Purity was above 95% for every sorted population. PBMCs were isolated immediately by Lymphoprep density gradient centrifugation and stained directly without culture. So that batch effects would be minimized, each experiment stained and sorted samples in pairs, pairing one healthy donor with one patient. Overall study outcomes, separate from this receptor: PCR may preferentially amplify shorter templates, but because patient and control samples were amplified and corrected together, any resulting skew would affect both groups equally. Because small numbers of individuals were included in the HLA sub-analyses, any influence of HLA type on TCRB rearrangement was left unresolved. At VDJ recombination sites, type 1 diabetes patients had fewer insertions and more deleted nucleotides, which implies abnormalities in thymic rearrangement. A moderate but significant shortening of TCRB CDR3 length was observed in type 1 diabetes patients in all four CD4+ subsets. Because cDNA rather than genomic DNA was sequenced, highly expressing activated cells could have been over-represented, although no difference in activation and CD3 levels was found between groups. Naive, central memory and regulatory TCRB repertoires appeared to be more similar among patients than among healthy donors.

The High Capacity cDNA Reverse Transcription Kit was used to reverse transcribe all of the isolated RNA, meaning that expressed TCRB transcripts were what got sequenced. Deep immunoSEQ sequencing was applied to naive, central memory and regulatory T cell samples, giving an average of roughly 3.3 million total reads per sample. Sorted cells were lysed in RLT buffer and RNA was extracted with DNase-treated RNeasy Micro or Mini kits, depending on cell number. Each cell subset was processed on its own to prevent cross-contamination, while patient and healthy donor samples were processed together. TCRB sequences were amplified from cDNA with the immunoSEQ multiplex PCR, producing 87-bp fragments spanning the CDR3 region. Sequencing of the amplicons was done on the Illumina HiSeq platform. The authors processed their data as follows. PCR bias was computationally corrected using synthetic template baselines, reads within Hamming distance 2 were collapsed, and singletons that could not be merged were discarded. Reads were aligned to IMGT to assign V, D and J genes, CDR3 length, and insertions or deletions at six rearrangement sites. Within each subset, clonotype counts were normalized to sorted cell number, and only after that were true diversity and Gini coefficients computed with the tcR R package. The overlap coefficient, calculated on TCRB nucleotide sequences, was used to quantify repertoire sharing. As a proxy for the pre-selection repertoire, out-of-frame TCRB sequences from naive cells were analyzed. TCRdb took over this immuneACCESS table, retaining in-frame rearrangements with V and J assigned. Such tables are incomplete; in checked studies, under half of the missing clones stem from an unresolved V gene, and the remainder is unexplained. V and J calls and clone size are those listed in that table; D and trimming were worked out from the DNA. The sample includes some 270,000 clones, with 11% observed a single time. The leading ten clones occupy roughly 0.017% of the sample.

This receptor was taken from a young man with type 1 diabetes. The rearranged segments are TRBV12-5 and TRBJ2-7; a weak D assignment points to TRBD2 (6 bases agree). The sequenced sample was naive CD4+ T cells from blood. The cell subset or site label, read with the paper, signifies: true naive CD4+ T cells. The CDR3 protein is CASGFLSGTASYEQYF. The DNA reads TGTGCTAGTGGTTTCCTGTCCGGGACTGCCTCCTACGAGCAGTACTTC.